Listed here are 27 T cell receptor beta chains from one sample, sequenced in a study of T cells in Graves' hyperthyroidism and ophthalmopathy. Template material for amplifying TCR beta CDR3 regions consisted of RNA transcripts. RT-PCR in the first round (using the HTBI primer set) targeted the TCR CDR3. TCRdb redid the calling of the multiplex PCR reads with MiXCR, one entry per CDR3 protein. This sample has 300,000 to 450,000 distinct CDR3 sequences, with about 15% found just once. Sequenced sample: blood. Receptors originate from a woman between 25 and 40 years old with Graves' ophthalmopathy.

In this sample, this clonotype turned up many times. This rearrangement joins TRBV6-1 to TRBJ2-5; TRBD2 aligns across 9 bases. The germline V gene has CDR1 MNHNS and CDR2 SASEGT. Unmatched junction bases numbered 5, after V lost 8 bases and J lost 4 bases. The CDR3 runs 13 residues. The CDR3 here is CASWTSARETQYF. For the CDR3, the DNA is TGTGCCAGCTGGACTAGCGCCCGAGAGACCCAGTACTTC.

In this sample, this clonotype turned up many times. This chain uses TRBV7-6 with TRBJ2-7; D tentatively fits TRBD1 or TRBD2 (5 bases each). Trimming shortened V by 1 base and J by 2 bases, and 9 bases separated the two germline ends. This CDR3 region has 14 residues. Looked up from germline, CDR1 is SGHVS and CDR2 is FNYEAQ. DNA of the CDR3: TGTGCCAGCAGCTTAGAGGTGGGGGCCTACGAGCAGTACTTC. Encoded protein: CASSLEVGAYEQYF.

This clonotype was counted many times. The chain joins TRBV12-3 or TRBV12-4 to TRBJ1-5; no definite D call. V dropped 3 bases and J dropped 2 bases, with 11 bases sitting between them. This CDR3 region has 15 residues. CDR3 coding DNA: TGTGCCAGCAGTTTCGGACCCGTGGGCAATCAGCCCCAGCATTTT. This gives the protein CASSFGPVGNQPQHF.

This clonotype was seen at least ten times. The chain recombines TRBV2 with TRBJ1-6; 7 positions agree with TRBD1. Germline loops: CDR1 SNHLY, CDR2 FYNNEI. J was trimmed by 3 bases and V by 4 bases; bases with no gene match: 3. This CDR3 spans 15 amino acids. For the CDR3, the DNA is TGTGCCAGCAGTGTCGGACAGGACTATAATTCACCCCTCCACTTT. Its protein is CASSVGQDYNSPLHF. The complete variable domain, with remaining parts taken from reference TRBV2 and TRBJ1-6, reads EPEVTQTPSHQVTQMGQEVILRCVPISNHLYFYWYRQILGQKVEFLVSFYNNEISEKSEIFDDQFSVERPDGSNFTLKIRSTKLEDSAMYFCASSVGQDYNSPLHFGNGTRLTVT.

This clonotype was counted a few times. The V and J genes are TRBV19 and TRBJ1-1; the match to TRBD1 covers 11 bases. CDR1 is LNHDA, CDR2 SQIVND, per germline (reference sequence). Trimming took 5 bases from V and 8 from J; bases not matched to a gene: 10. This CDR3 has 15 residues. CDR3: CASSPRLRTGGEAFF. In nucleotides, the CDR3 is TGTGCCAGTAGTCCCCGGCTCAGGACAGGGGGCGAAGCTTTCTTT.

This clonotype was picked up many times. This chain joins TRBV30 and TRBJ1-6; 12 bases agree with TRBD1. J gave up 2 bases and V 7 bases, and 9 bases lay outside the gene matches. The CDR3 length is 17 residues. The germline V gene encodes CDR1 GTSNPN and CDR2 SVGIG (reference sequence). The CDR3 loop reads CASTGQGARTYNSPLHF. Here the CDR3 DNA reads TGTGCCTCCACGGGACAGGGGGCGAGGACCTATAATTCACCCCTCCACTTT. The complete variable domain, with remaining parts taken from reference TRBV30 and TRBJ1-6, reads SQTIHQWPATLVQPVGSPLSLECTVEGTSNPNLYWYRQAAGRGLQLLFYSVGIGQISSEVPQNLSASRPQDRQFILSSKKLLLSDSGFYLCASTGQGARTYNSPLHFGNGTRLTVT.

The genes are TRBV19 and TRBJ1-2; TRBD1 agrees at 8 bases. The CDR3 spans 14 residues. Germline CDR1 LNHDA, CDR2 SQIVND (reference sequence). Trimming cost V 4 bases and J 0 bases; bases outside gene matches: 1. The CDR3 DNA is TGTGCCAGTAGTAAGACAGGGGCTAACTATGGCTACACCTTC. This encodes CASSKTGANYGYTF.

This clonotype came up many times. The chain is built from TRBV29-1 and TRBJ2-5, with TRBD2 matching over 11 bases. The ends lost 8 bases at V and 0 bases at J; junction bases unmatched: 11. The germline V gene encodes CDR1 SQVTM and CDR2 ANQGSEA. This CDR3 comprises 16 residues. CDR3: CSIGTSGSLHQETQYF. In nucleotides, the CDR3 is TGCAGCATAGGGACTAGCGGAAGTCTCCACCAAGAGACCCAGTACTTC.

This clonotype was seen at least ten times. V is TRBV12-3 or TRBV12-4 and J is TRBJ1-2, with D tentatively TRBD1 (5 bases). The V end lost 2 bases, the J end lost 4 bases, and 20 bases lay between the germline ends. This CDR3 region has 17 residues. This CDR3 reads CASSLSLPGTPLYGYTF. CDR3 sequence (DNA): TGTGCCAGCAGTTTATCCCTTCCCGGGACCCCGCTCTATGGCTACACCTTC.

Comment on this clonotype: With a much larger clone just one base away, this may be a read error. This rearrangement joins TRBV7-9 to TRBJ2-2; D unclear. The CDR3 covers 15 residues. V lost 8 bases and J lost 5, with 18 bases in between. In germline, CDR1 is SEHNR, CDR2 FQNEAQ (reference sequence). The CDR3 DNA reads TGTGCCAGCGGCCGCGAGACGGCTTGGACCGGGGAGCTGTTTTTT. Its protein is CASGRETAWTGELFF.

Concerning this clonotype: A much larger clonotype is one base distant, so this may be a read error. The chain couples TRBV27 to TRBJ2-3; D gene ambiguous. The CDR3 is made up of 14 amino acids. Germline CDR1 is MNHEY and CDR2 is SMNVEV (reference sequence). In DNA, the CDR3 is TGTACCAGCAGTTTAGTACGGGGCACAGATACGCAGTATTTT. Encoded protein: CTSSLVRGTDTQYF.

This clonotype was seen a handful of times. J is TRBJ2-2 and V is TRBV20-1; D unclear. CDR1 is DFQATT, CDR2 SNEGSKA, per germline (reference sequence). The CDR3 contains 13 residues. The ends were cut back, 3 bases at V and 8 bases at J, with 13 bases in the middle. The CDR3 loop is CSASGPYLGELFF. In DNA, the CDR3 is TGCAGTGCTAGTGGGCCGTATTTAGGGGAGCTGTTTTTT.

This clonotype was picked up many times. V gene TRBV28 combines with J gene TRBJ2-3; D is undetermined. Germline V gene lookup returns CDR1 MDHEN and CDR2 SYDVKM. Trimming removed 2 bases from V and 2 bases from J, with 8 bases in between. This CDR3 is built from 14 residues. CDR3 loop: CASSLGFLTDTQYF. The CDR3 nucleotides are TGTGCCAGCAGTTTAGGGTTCCTCACAGATACGCAGTATTTT.

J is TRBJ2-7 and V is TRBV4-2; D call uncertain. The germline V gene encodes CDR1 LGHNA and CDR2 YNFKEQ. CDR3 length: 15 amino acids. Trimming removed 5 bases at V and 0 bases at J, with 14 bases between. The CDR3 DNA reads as TGTGCCAGCAGCGAAGCCCTTAGGAGCTCCTACGAGCAGTACTTC. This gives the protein CASSEALRSSYEQYF.

The CDR3 loop is CSASYQVETQYF. The CDR3 DNA reads TGCAGTGCCTCGTACCAGGTAGAGACCCAGTACTTC. The chain couples TRBV20-1 to TRBJ2-5; D remains unclear. Trimming removed 6 bases from V and 4 bases from J, with 12 bases in between. Germline lookup yields CDR1 DFQATT and CDR2 SNEGSKA (reference sequence). There are 12 residues in the CDR3.

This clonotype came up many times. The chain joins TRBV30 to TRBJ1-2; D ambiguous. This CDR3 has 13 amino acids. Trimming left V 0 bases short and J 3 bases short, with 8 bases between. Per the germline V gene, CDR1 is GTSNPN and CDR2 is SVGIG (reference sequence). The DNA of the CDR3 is TGTGCCTGGAGTGTACGATTAGACTATGGCTACACCTTC. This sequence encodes CAWSVRLDYGYTF. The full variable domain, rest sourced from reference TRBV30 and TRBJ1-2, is SQTIHQWPATLVQPVGSPLSLECTVEGTSNPNLYWYRQAAGRGLQLLFYSVGIGQISSEVPQNLSASRPQDRQFILSSKKLLLSDSGFYLCAWSVRLDYGYTFGSGTRLTVV.

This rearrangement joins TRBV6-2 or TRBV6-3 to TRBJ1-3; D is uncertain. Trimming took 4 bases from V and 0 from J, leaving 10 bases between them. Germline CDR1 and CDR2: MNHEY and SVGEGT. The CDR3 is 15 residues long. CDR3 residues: CASSLHPRSGNTIYF. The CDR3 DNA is TGTGCCAGCAGTTTACATCCTCGCTCTGGAAACACCATATATTTT.

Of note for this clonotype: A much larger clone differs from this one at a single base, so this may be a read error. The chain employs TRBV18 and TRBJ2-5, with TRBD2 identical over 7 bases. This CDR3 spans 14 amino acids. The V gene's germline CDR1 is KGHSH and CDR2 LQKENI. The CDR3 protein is CASSRQMSGETLYF. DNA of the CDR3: TGTGCCAGCTCACGCCAGATGAGCGGGGAGACCCTGTACTTC.

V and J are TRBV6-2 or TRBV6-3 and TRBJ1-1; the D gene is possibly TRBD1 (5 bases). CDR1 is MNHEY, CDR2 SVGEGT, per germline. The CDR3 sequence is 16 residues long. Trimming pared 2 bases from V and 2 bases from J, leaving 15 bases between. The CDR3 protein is CASSYEGVQDNTEAFF. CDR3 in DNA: TGTGCCAGCAGTTACGAAGGGGTCCAGGACAACACTGAAGCTTTCTTT.

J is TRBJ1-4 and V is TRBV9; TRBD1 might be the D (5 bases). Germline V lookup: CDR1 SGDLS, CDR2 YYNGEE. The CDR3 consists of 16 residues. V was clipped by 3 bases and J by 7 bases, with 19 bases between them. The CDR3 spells CASSGSGTAMGEKLFF. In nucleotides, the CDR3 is TGTGCCAGCAGCGGTAGTGGGACGGCCATGGGTGAAAAACTGTTTTTT.

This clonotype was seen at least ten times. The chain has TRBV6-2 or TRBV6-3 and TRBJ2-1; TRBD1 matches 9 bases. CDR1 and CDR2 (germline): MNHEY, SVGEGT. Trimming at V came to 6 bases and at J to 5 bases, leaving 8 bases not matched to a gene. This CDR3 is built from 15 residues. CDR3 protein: CASSGTGRKNNEQFF. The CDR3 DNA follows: TGTGCCAGCAGCGGGACAGGGCGAAAAAACAATGAGCAGTTCTTC.

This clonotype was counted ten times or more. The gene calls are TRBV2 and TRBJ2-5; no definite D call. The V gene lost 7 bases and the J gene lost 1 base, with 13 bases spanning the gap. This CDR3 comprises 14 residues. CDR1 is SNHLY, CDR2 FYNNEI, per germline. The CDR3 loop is CASTGPNLQETQYF. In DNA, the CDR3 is TGTGCCAGCACTGGGCCGAACCTCCAAGAGACCCAGTACTTC.

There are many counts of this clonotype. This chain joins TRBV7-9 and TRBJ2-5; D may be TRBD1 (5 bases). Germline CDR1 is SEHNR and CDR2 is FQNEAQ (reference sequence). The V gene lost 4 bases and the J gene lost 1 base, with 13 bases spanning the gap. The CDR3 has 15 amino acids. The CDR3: CASSSPTVVQETQYF. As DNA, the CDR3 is TGTGCCAGCAGCTCCCCGACAGTTGTCCAAGAGACCCAGTACTTC.

CDR3 residues: CASSPLSLGRVSEAFF. Here the CDR3 DNA reads TGTGCCAGCAGCCCCTTATCATTGGGTCGAGTCTCCGAAGCTTTCTTT. The chain links TRBV6-2 or TRBV6-3 to TRBJ1-1; D unclear. There are 16 residues in the CDR3. Germline CDR1 and CDR2: MNHEY and SVGEGT. Trimming stripped 6 bases from V and 8 bases from J, with 25 bases between.

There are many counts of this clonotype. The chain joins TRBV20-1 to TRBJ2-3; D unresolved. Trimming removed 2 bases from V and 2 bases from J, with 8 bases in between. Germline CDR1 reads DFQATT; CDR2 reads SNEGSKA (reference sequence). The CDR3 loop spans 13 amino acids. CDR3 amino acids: CSARSASTDTQYF. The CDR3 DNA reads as TGCAGTGCTAGATCAGCTTCCACAGATACGCAGTATTTT.

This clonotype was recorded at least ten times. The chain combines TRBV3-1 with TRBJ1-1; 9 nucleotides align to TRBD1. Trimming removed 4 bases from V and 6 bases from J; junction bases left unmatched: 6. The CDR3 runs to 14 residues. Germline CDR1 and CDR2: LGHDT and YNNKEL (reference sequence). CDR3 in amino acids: CASSLGTGSAEAFF. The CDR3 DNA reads TGTGCCAGCAGCCTCGGGACAGGGAGTGCTGAAGCTTTCTTT.

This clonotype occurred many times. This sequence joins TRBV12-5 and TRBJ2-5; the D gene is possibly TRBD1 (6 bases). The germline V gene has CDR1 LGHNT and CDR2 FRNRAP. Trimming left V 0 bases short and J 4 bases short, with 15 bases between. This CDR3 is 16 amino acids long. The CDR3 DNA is TGTGCTAGTGGTTTGGTACAAACAGGGCTAGGAGAGACCCAGTACTTC. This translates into CASGLVQTGLGETQYF.